Following are 20 T cell receptor beta chains from one sample sequenced in a study of T cell changes during pregnancy in multiple sclerosis. Sequencing was performed with immunoSEQ multiplex PCR; in TCRdb, only in-frame clones are kept and a portion is missing. The sample carries approximately 82,000 clones, 75% to 95% recorded once. The sample in question was CD4+ T cells from peripheral blood mononuclear cells, obtained in the second trimester of pregnancy. These receptors were obtained from a female donor with multiple sclerosis, enrolled in a pregnancy study.

The chain combines TRBV9 with TRBJ1-3; 11 bases are shared with TRBD1. The ends lost 5 bases at V and 3 bases at J; junction bases unmatched: 7. The CDR3 totals 16 residues. CDR1 is SGDLS and CDR2 is YYNGEE in the germline V gene. This CDR3 is CASSGGTGGSGNTIYF. In DNA form, the CDR3 reads TGTGCCAGCAGTGGAGGGACAGGGGGTAGTGGAAACACCATATATTTT. Full variable domain (rest looked up from reference TRBV9 and TRBJ1-3): DSGVTQTPKHLITATGQRVTLRCSPRSGDLSVYWYQQSLDQGLQFLIQYYNGEERAKGNILERFSAQQFPDLHSELNLSSLELGDSALYFCASSGGTGGSGNTIYFGEGSWLTVV.

The chain links TRBV28 to TRBJ1-4; D is uncertain. The CDR3 has 15 residues. Germline-derived CDR1 and CDR2 are MDHEN and SYDVKM. With 6 bases removed from V and 6 bases from J, the gap between germline ends came to 17 bases. CDR3 coding DNA: TGTGCCAGCAGCCCATCGATGCGGGGAGATGAAAAACTGTTTTTT. Its translation: CASSPSMRGDEKLFF.

The CDR3 DNA reads as TGTGCCAGCTCATCAATTCCCGACAGGGTGACCGGGGAGCTGTTTTTT. Its translation is CASSSIPDRVTGELFF. This sequence joins TRBV18 and TRBJ2-2, with 7 bases aligning to TRBD1. V lost 5 bases and J lost 5; bases outside the gene matches: 11. CDR3 length equals 16 residues. CDR1 is KGHSH, CDR2 LQKENI, per germline. The entire variable domain, with the rest obtained from reference TRBV18 and TRBJ2-2, is as follows: NAGVMQNPRHLVRRRGQEARLRCSPMKGHSHVYWYRQLPEEGLKFMVYLQKENIIDESGMPKERFSAEFPKEGPSILRIQQVVRGDSAAYFCASSSIPDRVTGELFFGEGSRLTVL.

As to this clone: Additional DNA sequences in this sample encode the identical CDR3. This chain joins TRBV19 and TRBJ2-3; 7 bases are a match to TRBD2. Unmatched junction bases numbered 0, after V lost 3 bases and J lost 3 bases. The CDR3 is 13 residues long. CDR1 is LNHDA, CDR2 SQIVND, per germline (reference sequence). CDR3 residues: CASSIGGTDTQYF. In DNA form, the CDR3 reads TGTGCCAGTAGTATCGGGGGGACAGATACGCAGTATTTT.

The genes are TRBV7-6 and TRBJ2-3; 8 bases fit TRBD2. The V and J ends lost 1 base and 0 bases, in that order; junction bases with no gene match: 6. The CDR3 consists of 17 residues. Germline-derived CDR1 and CDR2 are SGHVS and FNYEAQ. The CDR3 spells CASSLGGGITSTDTQYF. CDR3 sequence (DNA): TGTGCCAGCAGCTTAGGCGGGGGGATCACTAGCACAGATACGCAGTATTTT.

The chain carries TRBV7-2 and TRBJ2-5, with D possibly TRBD2 on 6 matching bases. Germline CDR1 is SGHTA and CDR2 is FQGNSA. The CDR3 runs to 14 residues. The V end was cut by 6 bases, the J end by 0 bases, with 11 bases between. CDR3 coding DNA: TGTGCCAGCAGTCTTAGCGGAGACCAAGAGACCCAGTACTTC. It yields the protein CASSLSGDQETQYF. The variable domain in full, with the rest retrieved from reference TRBV7-2 and TRBJ2-5, is GAGVSQSPSNKVTEKGKDVELRCDPISGHTALYWYRQSLGQGLEFLIYFQGNSAPDKSGLPSDRFSAERTGGSVSTLTIQRTQQEDSAVYLCASSLSGDQETQYFGPGTRLLVL.

The chain uses TRBV2 and TRBJ2-3; 12 bases align to TRBD2. The germline gives CDR1 SNHLY, CDR2 FYNNEI. The CDR3 is made up of 18 amino acids. Trimming removed 6 bases from V and 3 bases from J; junction bases left unmatched: 13. In DNA form, the CDR3 reads TGTGCCAGCAGACGAATATGGACTAGCGGGGAGGGAACAGATACGCAGTATTTT. Its protein product is CASRRIWTSGEGTDTQYF.

This chain links TRBV27 with TRBJ2-7; 10 nucleotides agree with TRBD1. This CDR3 comprises 16 residues. Germline CDR1 is MNHEY and CDR2 is SMNVEV (reference sequence). With V trimmed by 7 bases and J by 7 bases, 16 bases remained unmatched. This CDR3 is CASTDNPGTGAREQYF. CDR3 DNA: TGTGCCAGCACCGATAACCCCGGGACAGGGGCGAGGGAGCAGTACTTC.

CDR3 nucleotides: TGTGCCATCAGCCGGACTAGTCCGCCCTACAATGAGCAGTTCTTC. Translating it yields CAISRTSPPYNEQFF. The chain has TRBV10-3 and TRBJ2-1, with 7 bases that match TRBD2. Trimming cost V 6 bases and J 2 bases; bases outside gene matches: 7. The germline V gene encodes CDR1 ENHRY and CDR2 SYGVKD. This CDR3 spans 15 amino acids.

The chain links TRBV18 to TRBJ1-5, with 7 positions matching TRBD1. There are 14 residues in the CDR3. Germline CDR1 is KGHSH and CDR2 is LQKENI. Germline trimming cut 6 bases from V and 9 bases from J; bases unmatched to any gene: 11. The DNA of the CDR3 is TGTGCCAGCTCCCCTGACAGGGTCTTAGGGCCCCAGCATTTT. Its translation: CASSPDRVLGPQHF.

This clone was detected only once. The J gene is TRBJ1-6, the V gene TRBV29-1; the match to TRBD1 covers 8 bases. The length of the CDR3 is 13 residues. CDR1 is SQVTM, CDR2 ANQGSEA, per germline. Trimming at V came to 8 bases and at J to 3 bases, leaving 3 bases not matched to a gene. The CDR3 loop is CSTGQGYNSPLHF. The CDR3, as DNA: TGCAGCACCGGACAGGGCTATAATTCACCCCTCCACTTT.

This chain joins TRBV6-6 and TRBJ1-1; D may be TRBD1 (5 bases). The CDR3 extends over 14 amino acids. Trimming took off 6 bases at V and 1 base at J, with 12 bases between the two ends. Per germline, CDR1 MNHNY and CDR2 SVGAGI (reference sequence). CDR3 in amino acids: CASRGGTRNTEAFF. In DNA form, the CDR3 reads TGTGCCAGCAGGGGGGGGACTAGGAACACTGAAGCTTTCTTT.

This clone was counted once. This rearrangement joins TRBV5-1 to TRBJ2-6, with 10 bases aligning to TRBD2. Unmatched junction bases numbered 5, after V lost 1 base and J lost 1 base. This CDR3 comprises 18 residues. The germline gives CDR1 SGHRS, CDR2 YFSETQ. The CDR3 region has the DNA TGCGCCAGCAGCTTGTTGGTAGCGGGGGGATCTGGGGCCAACGTCCTGACTTTC. It translates to CASSLLVAGGSGANVLTF.

CDR3 in amino acids: CATSSLWVAGNTGELFF. The CDR3 DNA reads as TGTGCCACCAGCTCCCTTTGGGTAGCGGGGAACACCGGGGAGCTGTTTTTT. V gene TRBV15 combines with J gene TRBJ2-2; 7 bases align to TRBD2. The CDR3 covers 17 residues. Per the germline V gene, CDR1 is LNHNV and CDR2 is YYDKDF (reference sequence). V lost 5 bases to trimming and J lost 1 base; unmatched junction nucleotides: 10.

The chain is built from TRBV11-3 and TRBJ2-1; TRBD2 is a possible D gene (6 bases). Trimming took 3 bases from V and 0 from J, leaving 9 bases between them. Per germline, CDR1 SGHNT and CDR2 YENEEA. The CDR3 runs to 15 residues. Here the CDR3 reads CASSFGRGSYNEQFF. The DNA of the CDR3 is TGTGCCAGCAGCTTTGGGCGGGGCTCCTACAATGAGCAGTTCTTC.

V and J are TRBV14 and TRBJ1-5, with D possibly TRBD1 on 5 matching bases. The CDR3 has 14 amino acids. Deletions cut 4 bases from V and 5 bases from J, with 12 bases between. In germline, CDR1 is SGHDN, CDR2 FVKESK. The CDR3 DNA sequence: TGTGCCAGCAGCCGTACAGGATTGGATCAGCCCCAGCATTTT. Its protein is CASSRTGLDQPQHF.

The chain is built from TRBV28 and TRBJ1-2; 10 bases align to TRBD1. Germline trimming cut 3 bases from V and 5 bases from J; bases unmatched to any gene: 6. Germline V gives CDR1 MDHEN, CDR2 SYDVKM. The CDR3 consists of 15 residues. CDR3 sequence: CASSFRTGGTYGYTF. The CDR3 DNA sequence: TGTGCCAGCAGTTTCCGGACAGGGGGTACTTATGGCTACACCTTC.

The chain links TRBV9 to TRBJ2-2; 8 nucleotides align to TRBD1. The CDR3 is 15 amino acids. The V and J ends lost 2 bases and 7 bases, in that order; junction bases with no gene match: 7. Germline values: CDR1 SGDLS, CDR2 YYNGEE. The CDR3 sequence: CASSVMTGVGGELFF. For the CDR3, the DNA is TGTGCCAGCAGCGTGATGACAGGGGTCGGCGGGGAGCTGTTTTTT.

The CDR3, as DNA: TGTGCCAGCAGACCGCGGACAGGGGCGGGGTACACTGAAGCTTTCTTT. Residues: CASRPRTGAGYTEAFF. The chain joins TRBV27 to TRBJ1-1; 9 bases line up with TRBD1. The germline V gene has CDR1 MNHEY and CDR2 SMNVEV (reference sequence). This CDR3 contains 16 residues. Unmatched junction bases numbered 11, after V lost 6 bases and J lost 3 bases.

The chain is built from TRBV18 and TRBJ2-7; tentatively, D is TRBD2 (5 bases). Trimming removed 1 base from V and 0 bases from J, with 7 bases in between. The CDR3 is 14 residues long. CDR1 is KGHSH, CDR2 LQKENI, per germline. The CDR3 is CASSPQRVSYEQYF. The DNA for the CDR3 is TGTGCCAGCTCACCACAGAGGGTCTCCTACGAGCAGTACTTC. The entire variable domain, with the rest obtained from reference TRBV18 and TRBJ2-7, is as follows: NAGVMQNPRHLVRRRGQEARLRCSPMKGHSHVYWYRQLPEEGLKFMVYLQKENIIDESGMPKERFSAEFPKEGPSILRIQQVVRGDSAAYFCASSPQRVSYEQYFGPGTRLTVT.